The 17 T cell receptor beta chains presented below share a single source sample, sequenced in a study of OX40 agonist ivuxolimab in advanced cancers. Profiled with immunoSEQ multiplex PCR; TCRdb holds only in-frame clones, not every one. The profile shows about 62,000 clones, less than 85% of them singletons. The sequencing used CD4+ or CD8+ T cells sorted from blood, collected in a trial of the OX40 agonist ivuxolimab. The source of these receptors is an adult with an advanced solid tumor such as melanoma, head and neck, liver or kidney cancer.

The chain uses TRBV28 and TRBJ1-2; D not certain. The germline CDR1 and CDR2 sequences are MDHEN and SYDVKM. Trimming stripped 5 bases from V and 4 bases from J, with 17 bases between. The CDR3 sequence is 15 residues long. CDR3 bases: TGTGCCAGCAGTCTCGGATCATCCAGTGGCTATGGCTACACCTTC. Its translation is CASSLGSSSGYGYTF.

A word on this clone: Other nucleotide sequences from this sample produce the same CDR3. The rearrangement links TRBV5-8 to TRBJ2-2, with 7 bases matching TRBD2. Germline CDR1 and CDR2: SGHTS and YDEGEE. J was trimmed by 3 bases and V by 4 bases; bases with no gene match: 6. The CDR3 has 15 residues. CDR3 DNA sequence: TGTGCCAGCAGCCTCCGGGGAGGGGACACCGGGGAGCTGTTTTTT. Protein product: CASSLRGGDTGELFF.

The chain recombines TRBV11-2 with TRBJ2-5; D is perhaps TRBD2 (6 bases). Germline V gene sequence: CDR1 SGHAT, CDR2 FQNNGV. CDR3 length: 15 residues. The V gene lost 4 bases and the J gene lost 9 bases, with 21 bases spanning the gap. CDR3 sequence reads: CASSSMGLSGGAQYF. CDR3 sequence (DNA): TGTGCCAGCAGCTCTATGGGACTCAGTGGTGGGGCCCAGTACTTC.

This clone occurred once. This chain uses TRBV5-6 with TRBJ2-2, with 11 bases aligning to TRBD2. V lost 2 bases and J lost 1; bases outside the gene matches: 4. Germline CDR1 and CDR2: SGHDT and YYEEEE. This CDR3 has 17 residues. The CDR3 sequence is CASSFGLAGGNTGELFF. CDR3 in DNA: TGTGCCAGCAGCTTCGGGCTAGCGGGGGGGAACACCGGGGAGCTGTTTTTT. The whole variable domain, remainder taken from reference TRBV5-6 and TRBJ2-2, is DAGVTQSPTHLIKTRGQQVTLRCSPKSGHDTVSWYQQALGQGPQFIFQYYEEEERQRGNFPDRFSGHQFPNYSSELNVNALLLGDSALYLCASSFGLAGGNTGELFFGEGSRLTVL.

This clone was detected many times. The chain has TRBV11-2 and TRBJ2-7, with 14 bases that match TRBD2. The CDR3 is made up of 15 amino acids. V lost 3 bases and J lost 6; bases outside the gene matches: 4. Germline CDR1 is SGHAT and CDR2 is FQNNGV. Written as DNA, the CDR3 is TGTGCCAGCAGCTTTACCGGGACTAGCGGGGGCGAGCAGTACTTC. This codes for CASSFTGTSGGEQYF.

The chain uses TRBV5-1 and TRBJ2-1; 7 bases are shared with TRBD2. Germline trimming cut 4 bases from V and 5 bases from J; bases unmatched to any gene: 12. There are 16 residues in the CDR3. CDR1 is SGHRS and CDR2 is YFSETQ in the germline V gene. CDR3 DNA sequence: TGCGCCAGCAGCACCGCTAGCGGCAGCGGTAACAATGAGCAGTTCTTC. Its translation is CASSTASGSGNNEQFF.

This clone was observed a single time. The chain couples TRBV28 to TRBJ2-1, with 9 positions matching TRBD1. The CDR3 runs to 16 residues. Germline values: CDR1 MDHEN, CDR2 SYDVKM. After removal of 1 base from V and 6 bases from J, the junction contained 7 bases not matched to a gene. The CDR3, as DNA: TGTGCCAGCAGTTTATCCACAGGGGGCTCCGGCAATGAGCAGTTCTTC. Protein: CASSLSTGGSGNEQFF. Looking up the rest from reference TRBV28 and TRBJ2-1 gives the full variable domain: DVKVTQSSRYLVKRTGEKVFLECVQDMDHENMFWYRQDPGLGLRLIYFSYDVKMKEKGDIPEGYSVSREKKERFSLILESASTNQTSMYLCASSLSTGGSGNEQFFGPGTRLTVL.

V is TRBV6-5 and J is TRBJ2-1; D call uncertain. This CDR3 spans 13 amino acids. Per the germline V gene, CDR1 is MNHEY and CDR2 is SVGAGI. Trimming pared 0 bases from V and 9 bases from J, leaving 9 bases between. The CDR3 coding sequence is TGTGCCAGCAGTTACTCCATCGGACGTGAGCAGTTCTTC. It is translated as CASSYSIGREQFF.

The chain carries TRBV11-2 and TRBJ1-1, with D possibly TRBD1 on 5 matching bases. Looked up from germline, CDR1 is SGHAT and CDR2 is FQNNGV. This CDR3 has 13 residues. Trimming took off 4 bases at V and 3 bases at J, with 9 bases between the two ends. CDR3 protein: CASSSQVDTEAFF. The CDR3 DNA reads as TGTGCCAGCAGCTCACAGGTGGACACTGAAGCTTTCTTT.

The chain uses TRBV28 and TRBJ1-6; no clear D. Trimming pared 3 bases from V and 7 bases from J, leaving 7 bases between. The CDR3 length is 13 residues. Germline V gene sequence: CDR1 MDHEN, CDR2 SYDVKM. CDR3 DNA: TGTGCCAGCAGTTTTGAGGAGAATTCACCCCTCCACTTT. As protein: CASSFEENSPLHF.

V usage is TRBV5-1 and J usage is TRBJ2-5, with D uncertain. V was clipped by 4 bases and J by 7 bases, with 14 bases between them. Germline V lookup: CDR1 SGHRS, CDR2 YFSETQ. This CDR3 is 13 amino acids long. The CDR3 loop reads CASSPLQTGTQYF. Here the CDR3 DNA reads TGCGCCAGCAGCCCCCTCCAAACGGGGACCCAGTACTTC. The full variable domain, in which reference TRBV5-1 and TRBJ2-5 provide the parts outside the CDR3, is KAGVTQTPRYLIKTRGQQVTLSCSPISGHRSVSWYQQTPGQGLQFLFEYFSETQRNKGNFPGRFSGRQFSNSRSEMNVSTLELGDSALYLCASSPLQTGTQYFGPGTRLLVL.

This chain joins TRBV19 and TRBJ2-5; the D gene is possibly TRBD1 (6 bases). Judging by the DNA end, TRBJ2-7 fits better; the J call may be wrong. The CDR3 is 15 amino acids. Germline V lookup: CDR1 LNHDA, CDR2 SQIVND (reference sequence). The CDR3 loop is CASSPWGRGTHEQYF. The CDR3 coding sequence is TGTGCCAGTAGCCCCTGGGGCAGGGGTACTCACGAGCAGTACTTC.

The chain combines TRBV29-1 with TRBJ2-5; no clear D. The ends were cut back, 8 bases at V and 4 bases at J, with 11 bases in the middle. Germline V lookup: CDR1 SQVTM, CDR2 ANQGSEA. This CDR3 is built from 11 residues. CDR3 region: CSTRLGETQYF. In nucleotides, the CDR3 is TGCAGCACCCGATTGGGAGAGACCCAGTACTTC.

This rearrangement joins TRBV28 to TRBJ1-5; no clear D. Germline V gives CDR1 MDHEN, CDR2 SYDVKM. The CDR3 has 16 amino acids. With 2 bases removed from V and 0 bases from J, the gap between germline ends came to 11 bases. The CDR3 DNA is TGTGCCAGCAGTTTAATGGCAGATTATAGCAATCAGCCCCAGCATTTT. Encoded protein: CASSLMADYSNQPQHF. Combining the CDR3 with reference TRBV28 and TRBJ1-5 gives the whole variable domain DVKVTQSSRYLVKRTGEKVFLECVQDMDHENMFWYRQDPGLGLRLIYFSYDVKMKEKGDIPEGYSVSREKKERFSLILESASTNQTSMYLCASSLMADYSNQPQHFGDGTRLSIL.

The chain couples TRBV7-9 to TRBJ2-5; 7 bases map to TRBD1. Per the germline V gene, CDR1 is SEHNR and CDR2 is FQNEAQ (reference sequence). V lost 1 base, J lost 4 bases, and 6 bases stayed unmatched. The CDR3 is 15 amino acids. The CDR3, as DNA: TGTGCCAGCAGCTTAGACAGGGGCCAGGGAGAGACCCAGTACTTC. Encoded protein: CASSLDRGQGETQYF.

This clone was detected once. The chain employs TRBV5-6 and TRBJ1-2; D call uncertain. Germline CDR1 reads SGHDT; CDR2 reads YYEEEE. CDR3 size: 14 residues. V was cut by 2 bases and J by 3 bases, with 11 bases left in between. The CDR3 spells CASSLTLPDYGYTF. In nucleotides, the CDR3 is TGTGCCAGCAGCTTAACGCTTCCAGACTATGGCTACACCTTC.

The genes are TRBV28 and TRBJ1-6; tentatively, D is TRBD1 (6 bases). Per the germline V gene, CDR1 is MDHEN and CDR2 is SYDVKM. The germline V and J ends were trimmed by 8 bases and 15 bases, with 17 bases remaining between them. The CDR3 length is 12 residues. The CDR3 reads CASGRSQQGLHF. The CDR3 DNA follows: TGTGCCAGCGGTCGGTCCCAACAGGGCCTCCACTTT.